This T cell receptor beta chain originates from a study of control samples from healthy donors and cancer patients. Profiling relied on immunoSEQ multiplex PCR, and the TCRdb table lists in-frame clones only, not all of them. The sample has some 95,000 clones; just over 85% are singletons. The CDR3 contains 14 residues. CDR1 is SGHAT, CDR2 FQNNGV, per germline. V lost 4 bases and J 8 bases, leaving 17 bases between the germline ends. V is TRBV11-2 and J is TRBJ1-2; D is perhaps TRBD1 (5 bases). The receptor was isolated from a man younger than 40 in good health. Sequenced input: blood. The CDR3 loop is CASSSPRRAGGYTF. The CDR3 DNA reads TGTGCCAGCAGCTCCCCCCGCAGGGCCGGCGGCTACACCTTC.